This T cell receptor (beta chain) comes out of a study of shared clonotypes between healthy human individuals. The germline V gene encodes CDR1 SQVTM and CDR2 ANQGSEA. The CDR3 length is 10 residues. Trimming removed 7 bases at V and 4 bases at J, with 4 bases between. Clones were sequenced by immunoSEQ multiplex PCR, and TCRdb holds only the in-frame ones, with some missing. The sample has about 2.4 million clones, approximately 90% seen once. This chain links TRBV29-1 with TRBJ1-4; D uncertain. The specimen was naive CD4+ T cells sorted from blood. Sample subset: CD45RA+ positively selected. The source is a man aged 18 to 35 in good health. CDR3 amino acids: CSALNEKLFF. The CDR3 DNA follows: TGCAGCGCCCTTAATGAAAAACTGTTTTTT.